Shown below are 15 T cell receptor beta chains from a single sample sequenced in a study of OX40 agonist ivuxolimab in advanced cancers. This table comes from immunoSEQ multiplex PCR, and its TCRdb copy is limited to in-frame clones, with some not included. The sample includes about 15,000 clones, about three quarters of them seen just once. Sample: CD4+ or CD8+ T cells sorted from blood, taken in a trial of the OX40 agonist ivuxolimab. The source is an adult with an advanced solid tumor such as melanoma, head and neck, liver or kidney cancer.

The chain carries TRBV7-3 and TRBJ2-2; 9 bases match TRBD2. V lost 5 bases, J lost 5 bases, and 3 bases stayed unmatched. The CDR3 runs 14 residues. Germline CDR1 is SGHTA and CDR2 is FQGTGA. The CDR3 DNA reads TGTGCCAGCAGCCCGGGACTAGCAACCGGGGAGCTGTTTTTT. Its translation: CASSPGLATGELFF.

CDR3 bases: TGTGCCAGCAGCTTGTTGGGGGCCCCGAACACTGAAGCTTTCTTT. Protein sequence: CASSLLGAPNTEAFF. This chain connects TRBV5-4 to TRBJ1-1; weak D call: TRBD1 (6 bases). This CDR3 contains 15 residues. The ends were cut back, 1 base at V and 1 base at J, with 11 bases in the middle. Per the germline V gene, CDR1 is SGHNT and CDR2 is YYREEE (reference sequence).

This clone was counted only a few times. The chain employs TRBV19 and TRBJ1-1; no firm D call. Per the germline V gene, CDR1 is LNHDA and CDR2 is SQIVND (reference sequence). Trimming removed 3 bases from V and 0 bases from J, with 11 bases in between. CDR3 length: 15 amino acids. CDR3 sequence: CASSMGGLMNTEAFF. CDR3 DNA sequence: TGTGCCAGTAGTATGGGCGGACTCATGAACACTGAAGCTTTCTTT. The full variable domain, completed using reference TRBV19 and TRBJ1-1, is DGGITQSPKYLFRKEGQNVTLSCEQNLNHDAMYWYRQDPGQGLRLIYYSQIVNDFQKGDIAEGYSVSREKKESFPLTVTSAQKNPTAFYLCASSMGGLMNTEAFFGQGTRLTVV.

Written as DNA, the CDR3 is TGTGCCAGCAGCGTCGATGGGACAGCAAGTTATAATTCACCCCTCCACTTT. Translation gives CASSVDGTASYNSPLHF. The chain joins TRBV9 to TRBJ1-6, with 7 bases identical to TRBD1. The J segment lost 4 bases and the V segment lost 2 bases, leaving 9 bases of the junction unmatched. The CDR3 spans 17 residues. The germline V gene has CDR1 SGDLS and CDR2 YYNGEE.

This clone was seen just once. The chain joins TRBV4-3 to TRBJ1-3; no firm D call. CDR1 and CDR2 from the germline V gene are LGHNA and YSLEER. This CDR3 is 14 amino acids long. V shed 0 bases and J shed 1 base, with 4 bases lying between them. The CDR3 DNA reads TGCGCCAGCAGCCAAGACAGGTCTGGAAACACCATATATTTT. The encoded protein is CASSQDRSGNTIYF.

J is TRBJ2-1 and V is TRBV25-1, with 9 positions matching TRBD2. This CDR3 has 16 amino acids. The ends lost 5 bases at V and 10 bases at J; junction bases unmatched: 15. CDR1 is MGHDK and CDR2 is SYGVNS in the germline V gene. The CDR3 coding sequence is TGTGCCAGCAGTTTTCCGACTAGCGGTGATATCAGGGAGCAGTTCTTC. This codes for CASSFPTSGDIREQFF.

The CDR3 nucleotides read TGCGCCAGCAGTCCGGACGGTGGGGAGACCCAGTACTTC. Translating it yields CASSPDGGETQYF. This chain uses TRBV10-2 with TRBJ2-5; unclear D gene. The V and J ends lost 5 bases and 5 bases respectively, with 12 bases between them. The CDR3 runs 13 residues. The V gene's germline CDR1 is WSHSY and CDR2 SAAADI.

The rearrangement uses TRBV7-2 and TRBJ2-1; D is uncertain. Deletions cut 5 bases from V and 3 bases from J, with 11 bases between. This CDR3 comprises 14 residues. Looked up from germline, CDR1 is SGHTA and CDR2 is FQGNSA. CDR3 sequence: CASSAEILYNEQFF. CDR3 bases: TGTGCCAGCAGCGCCGAGATCCTCTACAATGAGCAGTTCTTC. The entire variable domain, with the rest obtained from reference TRBV7-2 and TRBJ2-1, is as follows: GAGVSQSPSNKVTEKGKDVELRCDPISGHTALYWYRQSLGQGLEFLIYFQGNSAPDKSGLPSDRFSAERTGGSVSTLTIQRTQQEDSAVYLCASSAEILYNEQFFGPGTRLTVL.

V is TRBV14 and J is TRBJ2-2, with 8 bases identical to TRBD2. Germline V gene sequence: CDR1 SGHDN, CDR2 FVKESK. The CDR3 spans 14 residues. The J segment lost 8 bases and the V segment lost 8 bases, leaving 10 bases of the junction unmatched. CDR3: CASSSGGASGELFF. In nucleotides, the CDR3 is TGTGCCAGCTCCTCCGGGGGGGCTTCGGGGGAGCTGTTTTTT.

This chain joins TRBV27 and TRBJ2-7; 8 bases align to TRBD1. This CDR3 is 15 amino acids long. Germline-derived CDR1 and CDR2 are MNHEY and SMNVEV (reference sequence). V dropped 3 bases and J dropped 1; count of bases not matched to a gene: 5. The CDR3 protein is CASSFRDRRSYEQYF. The CDR3 DNA is TGTGCCAGCAGTTTTAGGGACAGGAGATCCTACGAGCAGTACTTC.

The chain carries TRBV7-2 and TRBJ2-7, with 11 bases aligning to TRBD2. The germline CDR1 and CDR2 sequences are SGHTA and FQGNSA. The CDR3 spans 15 residues. The J segment lost 5 bases and the V segment lost 4 bases, leaving 7 bases of the junction unmatched. Here the CDR3 DNA reads TGTGCCAGCAGCTCAGTAGCGGGAGGGCAAGACGAGCAGTACTTC. It is translated as CASSSVAGGQDEQYF.

Comment on this clone: Germline is not matched at one junction end, which may reflect a read error. The V call is TRBV15, the J call TRBJ2-7, with TRBD1 matching over 11 bases. Germline CDR1 reads LNHNV; CDR2 reads YYDKDF (reference sequence). The CDR3 is 14 residues long. As DNA, the CDR3 is TGTGCCACCAGCAGAGATCCGGGACAGGGGGTGGAGGGATTC. Translating it yields CATSRDPGQGVEGF.

This chain joins TRBV19 and TRBJ2-7, with D perhaps TRBD1 (6 bases). Trimming stripped 6 bases from V and 6 bases from J, with 21 bases between. Germline loops: CDR1 LNHDA, CDR2 SQIVND (reference sequence). CDR3 size: 15 residues. CDR3 DNA: TGTGCCAGTAGACCCAACCCGGACAGCGTTGGCGAGCAGTACTTC. Translation: CASRPNPDSVGEQYF.

V and J are TRBV29-1 and TRBJ1-4; no clear D gene. This CDR3 comprises 13 residues. The germline V and J ends were trimmed by 7 bases and 5 bases, with 14 bases remaining between them. CDR1 is SQVTM and CDR2 is ANQGSEA in the germline V gene. This CDR3 reads CSGLSPGNEKLFF. The CDR3 DNA sequence: TGCAGCGGGTTGAGTCCCGGAAATGAAAAACTGTTTTTT.

On this clone itself: At one end the junction does not follow the germline gene, possibly because of a read error. The rearrangement joins TRBV6-5 to TRBJ2-2; no reliable D call. The CDR3 totals 15 residues. Germline V gene lookup returns CDR1 MNHEY and CDR2 SVGAGI. In nucleotides, the CDR3 is TGTGCCAGCAGTTTGGAGTCTGGGAACGCCGGGGAGCTGTTTTTT. This codes for CASSLESGNAGELFF.